Following are 8 T cell receptor beta chains from one sample sequenced in a study of T-cell memory formation after mild COVID-19. Each CDR3 protein is one row after TCRdb ran MiXCR on the 5' RACE reads. The sample shows around 300,000 distinct CDR3 sequences, under 15% of them seen only once. Source material: PBMCs or a T cell subset sorted from them (not recorded which). Receptor source: a man between 18 and 29 years old who had mild COVID-19 (a few samples of this study predate the infection). Cell type and time point are not known.

V usage is TRBV6-2 or TRBV6-3 and J usage is TRBJ2-2; a weak D match, TRBD1 (5 bases). From germline, CDR1 is MNHEY and CDR2 SVGEGT. V lost 5 bases to trimming and J lost 2 bases, with 12 bases between them. The CDR3 covers 15 residues. This CDR3 reads CASSITDSNTGELFF. For the CDR3, the DNA is TGTGCCAGCAGTATCACAGACAGTAACACCGGGGAGCTGTTTTTT.

J is TRBJ2-7 and V is TRBV5-5, with 7 nucleotides matching TRBD1. The length of the CDR3 is 13 residues. Trimming took 1 base from V and 4 from J; bases not matched to a gene: 2. Germline lookup yields CDR1 SGHKS and CDR2 YYEKEE (reference sequence). The CDR3 region is CASSLIRGYEQYF. CDR3 coding DNA: TGTGCCAGCAGCTTGATCAGGGGGTACGAGCAGTACTTC.

The chain recombines TRBV24-1 with TRBJ2-5; maybe TRBD1 (5 bases). V was pared by 4 bases and J by 2 bases, with 16 bases between. The germline gives CDR1 KGHDR, CDR2 SFDVKD. The CDR3 has 16 amino acids. CDR3 coding DNA: TGTGCCACCAGTGACTTAGGGGCCGGAACTCAAGAGACCCAGTACTTC. Translating it yields CATSDLGAGTQETQYF.

This clonotype was seen only a few times. The chain has TRBV7-6 and TRBJ2-5; 9 bases are a match to TRBD2. Per the germline V gene, CDR1 is SGHVS and CDR2 is FNYEAQ. The CDR3 is 16 residues long. The V segment lost 2 bases and the J segment 1 base; nucleotides outside the gene matches: 5. The CDR3 protein is CASSLRLAGFQETQYF. The DNA of the CDR3 is TGTGCCAGCAGCTTACGTCTAGCGGGGTTCCAAGAGACCCAGTACTTC.

This clonotype was found a few times. The gene calls are TRBV6-5 and TRBJ2-7, with TRBD1 as a possible D gene (6 bases). The germline CDR1 and CDR2 sequences are MNHEY and SVGAGI. The CDR3 has 15 amino acids. V lost 6 bases and J lost 3, with 18 bases in between. CDR3 DNA: TGTGCCAGCAGCCCCCGACAGGCAGATTACTACGAGCAGTACTTC. Amino acids: CASSPRQADYYEQYF.

This clonotype has a handful of counts. V and J are TRBV4-1 and TRBJ2-7; 7 positions agree with TRBD1. The CDR3 has 14 residues. V lost 6 bases, J lost 6 bases, and 11 bases stayed unmatched. CDR1 is MGHRA, CDR2 YSYEKL, per germline. CDR3 loop: CASRQRQGAVEQYF. For the CDR3, the DNA is TGCGCCAGCAGACAGCGACAGGGAGCAGTCGAGCAGTACTTC.

This clonotype occurred a few times. This chain links TRBV6-5 with TRBJ1-6; the D is unclear. CDR3 length: 14 amino acids. CDR1 and CDR2 from the germline V gene are MNHEY and SVGAGI. V was clipped by 8 bases and J by 10 bases, with 18 bases between them. Written as DNA, the CDR3 is TGTGCCAGCCGCCTGGGTAGTACTCAGTCACCCCTCCACTTT. Translation gives CASRLGSTQSPLHF.

This clonotype was seen a few times. This sequence joins TRBV5-1 and TRBJ2-3; D tentatively reads TRBD1 or TRBD2 (6 bases each). V lost 4 bases, J lost 0 bases, and 12 bases lay in between. Germline-derived CDR1 and CDR2 are SGHRS and YFSETQ. The CDR3 sequence is 15 residues long. CDR3 in DNA: TGCGCCAGCAGCCCGTGGGGGGCCAGCACAGATACGCAGTATTTT. Its translation is CASSPWGASTDTQYF.